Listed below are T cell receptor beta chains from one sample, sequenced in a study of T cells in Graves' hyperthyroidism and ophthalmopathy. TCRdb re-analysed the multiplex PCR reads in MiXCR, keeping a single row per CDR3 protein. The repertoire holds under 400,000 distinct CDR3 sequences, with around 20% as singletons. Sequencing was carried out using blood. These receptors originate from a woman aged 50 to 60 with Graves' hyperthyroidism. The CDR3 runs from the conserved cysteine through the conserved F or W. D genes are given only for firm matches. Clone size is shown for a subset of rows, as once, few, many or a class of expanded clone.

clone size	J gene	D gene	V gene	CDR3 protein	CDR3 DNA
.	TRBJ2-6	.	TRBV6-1	CASTEGTGANVLTF	TGTGCCAGCACCGAGGGCACTGGGGCCAACGTCCTGACTTTC
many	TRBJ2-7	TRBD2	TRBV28	CASSAPGGPYEQYF	TGTGCCAGCAGCGCCCCGGGGGGACCCTACGAGCAGTACTTC
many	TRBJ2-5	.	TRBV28	CASSSKTGSQETQYF	TGTGCCAGCAGTTCTAAAACAGGGTCCCAAGAGACCCAGTACTTC
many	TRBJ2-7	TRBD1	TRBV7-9	CASSLPTGGEQYF	TGTGCCAGCAGCTTACCGACAGGGGGTGAGCAGTACTTC
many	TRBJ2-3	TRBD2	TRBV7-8	CASSLERREPRDTQYF	TGTGCCAGCAGCCTTGAGAGGCGGGAGCCCCGGGATACGCAGTATTTT
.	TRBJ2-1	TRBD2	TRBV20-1	CSARRGLAGVIEQFF	TGCAGTGCTAGGAGGGGACTAGCGGGAGTGATTGAGCAGTTCTTC
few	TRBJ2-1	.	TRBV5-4	CASSFKGMDEQFF	TGTGCCAGCAGCTTCAAGGGAATGGATGAGCAGTTCTTC
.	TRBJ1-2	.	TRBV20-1	CSARGPGGRGYTF	TGCAGTGCTAGAGGGCCCGGGGGCAGGGGCTACACCTTC
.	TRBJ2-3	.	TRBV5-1	CASSLEDYSTDTQYF	TGCGCCAGCAGCTTGGAGGACTACAGCACAGATACGCAGTATTTT
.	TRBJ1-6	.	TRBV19	CASSIYGAESPLHF	TGTGCCAGTAGTATATACGGGGCGGAATCACCCCTCCACTTT
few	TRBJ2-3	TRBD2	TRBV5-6	CASSLPREVGTDTQYF	TGTGCCAGCAGTCTCCCCCGGGAGGTTGGAACAGATACGCAGTATTTT
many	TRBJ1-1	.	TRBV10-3	CAISKDSTNTEAFF	TGTGCCATCAGTAAGGACTCAACGAACACTGAAGCTTTCTTT
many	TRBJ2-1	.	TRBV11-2	CASSFLWRGDEQFF	.
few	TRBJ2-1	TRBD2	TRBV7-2	CASSFYGTSGMNEQFF	TGTGCCAGCAGCTTTTACGGGACTAGCGGGATGAATGAGCAGTTCTTC
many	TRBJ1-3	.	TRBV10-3	CATNPSENTIYF	TGTGCCACCAACCCTTCCGAAAACACCATATATTTT
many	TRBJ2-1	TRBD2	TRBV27	CASSLSGTSGITSEQFF	TGTGCCAGCAGTTTATCCGGGACTAGCGGGATTACTAGTGAGCAGTTCTTC
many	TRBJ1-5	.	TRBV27	CASSLGGGHYSNQPQHF	TGTGCCAGCAGTTTAGGCGGGGGACACTATAGCAATCAGCCCCAGCATTTT
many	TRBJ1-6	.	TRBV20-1	CSARDQQKRNSPLHF	TGCAGTGCTAGAGATCAACAGAAACGAAATTCACCCCTCCACTTT
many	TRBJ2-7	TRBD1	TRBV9	CASSVTQGAYEQYF	TGTGCCAGCAGCGTAACGCAGGGGGCGTACGAGCAGTACTTC
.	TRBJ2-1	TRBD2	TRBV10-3	CAISETSGRGEQFF	TGTGCCATCAGTGAGACTAGCGGGAGAGGTGAGCAGTTCTTC
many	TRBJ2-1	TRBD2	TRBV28	CASWGGTSGRGNEQFF	TGTGCCTCGTGGGGAGGGACTAGCGGGAGGGGCAATGAGCAGTTCTTC
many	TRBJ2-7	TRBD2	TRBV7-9	CASSRGSRVREQYF	TGTGCCAGCAGCCGCGGGAGTAGGGTGAGGGAGCAGTACTTC
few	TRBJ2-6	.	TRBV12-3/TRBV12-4	CASTSWGTGANVLTF	TGTGCCAGCACTAGCTGGGGGACCGGGGCCAACGTCCTGACTTTC
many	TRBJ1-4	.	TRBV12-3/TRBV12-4	CASSHWARGITEKLFF	TGTGCCAGCAGCCACTGGGCCCGGGGCATAACTGAAAAACTGTTTTTT
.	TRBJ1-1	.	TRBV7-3	CASSSSIWAEAFF	TGTGCCAGCAGCTCTAGCATCTGGGCTGAAGCTTTCTTT
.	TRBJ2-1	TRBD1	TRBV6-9	CASSYPGDRALDGNEQFF	TGTGCCAGCAGTTACCCGGGGGACAGGGCCCTCGATGGCAATGAGCAGTTCTTC
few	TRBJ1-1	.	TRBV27	CASSYLGSGTEAFF	TGTGCCAGCAGTTACCTGGGGAGTGGCACTGAAGCTTTCTTT
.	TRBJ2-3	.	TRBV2	CASSGTDSTDTQYF	TGTGCCAGCAGTGGGACCGACAGCACAGATACGCAGTATTTT
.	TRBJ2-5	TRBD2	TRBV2	CASSDRDYIKETQYF	TGTGCCAGCAGTGATCGGGACTACATAAAAGAGACCCAGTACTTC
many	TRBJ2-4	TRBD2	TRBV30	CAWSVELAGGSKNIQYF	TGTGCCTGGAGTGTAGAACTAGCGGGAGGGTCCAAAAACATTCAGTACTTC
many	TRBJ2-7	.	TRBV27	CASSRTLGKYEQYF	TGTGCCAGCAGTAGGACACTGGGAAAATACGAGCAGTACTTC
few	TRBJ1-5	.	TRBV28	CASSLGQMFQPQHF	TGTGCCAGCAGTTTAGGGCAGATGTTTCAGCCCCAGCATTTT
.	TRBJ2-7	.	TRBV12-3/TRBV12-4	CASSLNPARVPSYEQYF	TGTGCCAGCAGCCTTAACCCCGCCCGGGTTCCCTCCTACGAGCAGTACTTC
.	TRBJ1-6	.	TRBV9	CASSLGGHYNSPLHF	TGTGCCAGCAGCCTTGGAGGCCACTATAATTCACCCCTCCACTTT
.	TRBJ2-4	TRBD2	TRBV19	CASSTGTSGSRIIKGKNIQYF	TGTGCCAGTAGTACAGGGACTAGCGGGAGCAGGATAATTAAAGGCAAAAACATTCAGTACTTC
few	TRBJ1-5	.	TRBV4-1	CASRTAGDGNQPQHF	TGCGCCAGCAGAACGGCGGGGGATGGCAATCAGCCCCAGCATTTT
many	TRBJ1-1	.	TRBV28	CASSLDREAFF	TGTGCCAGCAGCCTTGACAGGGAAGCTTTCTTT
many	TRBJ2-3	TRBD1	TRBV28	CASKGFGTGAEDTQYF	TGTGCCAGCAAAGGATTCGGGACAGGGGCAGAGGATACGCAGTATTTT
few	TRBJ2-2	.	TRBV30	CACSEGGGELFF	TGTGCCTGCTCGGAAGGCGGCGGGGAGCTGTTTTTT
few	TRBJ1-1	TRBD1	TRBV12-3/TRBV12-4	CASSEMGQGGAFF	TGTGCCAGCAGCGAAATGGGACAGGGGGGCGCTTTCTTT
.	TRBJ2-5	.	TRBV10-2	CASRGVLTGTQYF	TGTGCCAGCAGGGGGGTTCTTACTGGGACCCAGTACTTC
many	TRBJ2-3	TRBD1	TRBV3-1	CASSLDRGLPGPQYF	TGTGCCAGCAGCCTTGACAGGGGGCTCCCTGGCCCGCAGTATTTT
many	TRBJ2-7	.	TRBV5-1	CASSNDREQYF	TGCGCCAGCAGCAACGACAGGGAGCAGTACTTC
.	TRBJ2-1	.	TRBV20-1	CSARGAAYNEQFF	TGCAGTGCTAGGGGGGCAGCCTACAATGAGCAGTTCTTC